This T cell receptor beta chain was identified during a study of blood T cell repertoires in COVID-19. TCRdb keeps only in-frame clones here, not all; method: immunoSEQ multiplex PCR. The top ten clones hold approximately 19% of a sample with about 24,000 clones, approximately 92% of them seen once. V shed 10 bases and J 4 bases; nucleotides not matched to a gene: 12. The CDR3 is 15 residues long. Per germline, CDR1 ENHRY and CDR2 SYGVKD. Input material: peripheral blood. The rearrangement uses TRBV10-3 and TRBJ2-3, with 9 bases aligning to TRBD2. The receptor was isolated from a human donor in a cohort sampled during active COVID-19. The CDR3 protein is CATRVAGGRSDTQYF. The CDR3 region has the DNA TGTGCCACTCGGGTGGCGGGGGGGCGATCAGATACGCAGTATTTT.